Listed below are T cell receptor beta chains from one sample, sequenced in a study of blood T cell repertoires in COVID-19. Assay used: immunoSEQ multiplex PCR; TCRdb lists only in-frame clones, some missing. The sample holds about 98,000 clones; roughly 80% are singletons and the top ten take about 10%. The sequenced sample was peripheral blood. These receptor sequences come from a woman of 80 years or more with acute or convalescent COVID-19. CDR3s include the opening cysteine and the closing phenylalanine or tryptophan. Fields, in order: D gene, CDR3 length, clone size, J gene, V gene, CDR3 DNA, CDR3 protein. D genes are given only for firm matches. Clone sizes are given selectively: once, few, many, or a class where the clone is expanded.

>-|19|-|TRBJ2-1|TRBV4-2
TGTGCCAGCAGCCCGAAACAGGACAGTCGATCCTTCTCCTACAATGAGCAGTTCTTC
CASSPKQDSRSFSYNEQFF
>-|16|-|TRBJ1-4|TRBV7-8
TGTGCCAGCAGTTGGCGGGGAGGGCACGGTAATGAAAAACTGTTTTTT
CASSWRGGHGNEKLFF
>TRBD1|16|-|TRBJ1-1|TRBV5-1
TGCGCCAGCAGCTTGTCGACCGGGACAGAGAACACTGAAGCTTTCTTT
CASSLSTGTENTEAFF
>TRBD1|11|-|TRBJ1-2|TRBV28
TGTGCCACAACGACAGGGGTTGGCTACACCTTC
CATTTGVGYTF
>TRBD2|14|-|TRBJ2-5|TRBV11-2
TGTGCCAGCAGCTTGGGACTAGTTACAGAGACCCAGTACTTC
CASSLGLVTETQYF
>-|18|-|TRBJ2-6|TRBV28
TGTGCCAGCAGTGAAGTGCAGGGGCCTTTGACTGGGGCCAACGTCCTGACTTTC
CASSEVQGPLTGANVLTF
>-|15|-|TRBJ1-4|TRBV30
TGTGCCTGGAGCCAAAAGGGGGCAACTAATGAAAAACTGTTTTTT
CAWSQKGATNEKLFF
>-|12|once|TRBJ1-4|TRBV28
TGTGCCAGCACTCCTCCTAGGGGGAAACTGTTTTTT
CASTPPRGKLFF
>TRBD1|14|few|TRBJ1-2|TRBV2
TGTGCCAGCAGTACCGACAGGGGGAACTATGGCTACACCTTC
CASSTDRGNYGYTF
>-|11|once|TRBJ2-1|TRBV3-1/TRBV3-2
TGTGCCAGCAGCCAAAGCTCTGAGCAGTTCTTC
CASSQSSEQFF
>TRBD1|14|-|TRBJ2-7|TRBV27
TGTGCCAGCAGTTCGACAGGGGGCTTCAACGAGCAGTACTTC
CASSSTGGFNEQYF
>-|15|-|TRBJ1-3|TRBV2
TGTGCCAGCAGTGAACGGACAGAAGCTGGAAACACCATATATTTT
CASSERTEAGNTIYF
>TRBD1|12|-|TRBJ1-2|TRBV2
TGTGCCTCCTCGGGACAGGTCTATGGCTACACCTTC
CASSGQVYGYTF
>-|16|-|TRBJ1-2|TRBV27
TGTGCCAGCAGTTTATCTTCGAGGTTGAACTCGGAAGGCTACACCTTC
CASSLSSRLNSEGYTF
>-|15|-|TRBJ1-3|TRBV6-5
TGTGCCAGCACAGACGTATCTAACTATGGAAACACCATATATTTT
CASTDVSNYGNTIYF
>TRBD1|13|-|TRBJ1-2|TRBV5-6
TGTGCCAGCAGCCTCACAGGGGATGATGGCTACACCTTC
CASSLTGDDGYTF
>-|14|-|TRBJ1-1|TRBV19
TGTGCCAGTAGTGCATCGAGTTCCGTAACTGAAGCTTTCTTT
CASSASSSVTEAFF
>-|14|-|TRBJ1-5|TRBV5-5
TGTGCCAGCAGCTTGAGTCCGGGCAATCAGCCCCAGCATTTT
CASSLSPGNQPQHF
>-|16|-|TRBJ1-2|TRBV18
TGTGCCAGCTCACCACCGGACGGGGGGCGCGCCTATGGCTACACCTTC
CASSPPDGGRAYGYTF
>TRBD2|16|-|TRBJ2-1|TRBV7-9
TGTGCCAGCAGCGACTCTAGCGGGGGGGCCAAGAATGAGCAGTTCTTC
CASSDSSGGAKNEQFF
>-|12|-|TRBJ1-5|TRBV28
TGTGCCAGCAGCCCCTCCAATCAGCCCCAGCATTTT
CASSPSNQPQHF
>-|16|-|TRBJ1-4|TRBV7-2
TGTGCCAGCAGCCCTCAAAGCGGGGTCGGGGATGAAAAACTGTTTTTT
CASSPQSGVGDEKLFF
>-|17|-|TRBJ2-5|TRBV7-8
TGTGCCAGCAGCTTATCTTCCTTGCGGCCTCTTCAAGAGACCCAGTACTTC
CASSLSSLRPLQETQYF
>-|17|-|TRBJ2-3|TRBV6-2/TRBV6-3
TGTGCCAGCAGTTACGGCCGGGGGACTCCGAGCACAGATACGCAGTATTTT
CASSYGRGTPSTDTQYF
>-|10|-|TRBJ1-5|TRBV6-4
TGTGCCAAAAGCACAGGGCCCCAGCATTTT
CAKSTGPQHF
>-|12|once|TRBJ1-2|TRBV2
TGTGCCAGCAACACCCTTGATTCAGGCTACACCTTC
CASNTLDSGYTF
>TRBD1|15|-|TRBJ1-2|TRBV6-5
TGTGCCAGCAGTTACGGGACAGGGGGCACCTATGGCTACACCTTC
CASSYGTGGTYGYTF
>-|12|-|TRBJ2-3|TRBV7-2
TGTGCCAGCAGCTTATTTATAGATACGCAGTATTTT
CASSLFIDTQYF
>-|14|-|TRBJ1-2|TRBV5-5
TGTGCCAGCAGCATACCAGGTAGTGGCTATGGCTACACCTTC
CASSIPGSGYGYTF
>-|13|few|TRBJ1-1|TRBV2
TGTGCCAGCAAGGCCAGGGCGAACACTGAAGCTTTCTTT
CASKARANTEAFF
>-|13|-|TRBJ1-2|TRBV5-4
TGTGCCAGCAGCCCCTCCGGGACTTATGGCTACACCTTC
CASSPSGTYGYTF
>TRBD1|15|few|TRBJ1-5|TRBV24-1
TGTGCCACCAGTGATTCCGGGACAGTTGGTGGGGCCCAGCATTTT
CATSDSGTVGGAQHF
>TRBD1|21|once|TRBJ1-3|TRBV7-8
TGTGCCAGCAGCCCTCAACCCCCGGGACAGGGGGATAGGGCCTCTCGGTTCTCTGGGAATTTT
CASSPQPPGQGDRASRFSGNF
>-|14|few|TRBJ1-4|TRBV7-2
TGTGCCAGCAGCTTACAGGGAGGAAATGAAAAACTGTTTTTT
CASSLQGGNEKLFF
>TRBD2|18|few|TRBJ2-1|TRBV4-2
TGTGCCAGCAGCCGCCCCGACGGTCCAGCGGGGGGGAACAATGAGCAGTTCTTC
CASSRPDGPAGGNNEQFF
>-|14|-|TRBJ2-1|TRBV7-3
TGTGCCAGCAGCTTAACTAGCGCCTACAATGAGCAGTTCTTC
CASSLTSAYNEQFF
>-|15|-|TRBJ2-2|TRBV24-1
TGTGCCACCAGTGATTTATTAAGAGGGGGCGGGGAGCTGTTTTTT
CATSDLLRGGGELFF
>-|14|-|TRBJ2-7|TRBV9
TGTGCCAGCAGCGTAGGCTCCAGGTCCGATGAGCAGTACTTC
CASSVGSRSDEQYF
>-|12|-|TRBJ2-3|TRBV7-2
TGTGCCAGCAGCTTCGACAGTAATACGCAGTATTTT
CASSFDSNTQYF
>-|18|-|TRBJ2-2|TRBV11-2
-
CASSLDQVFWQNTGELFF
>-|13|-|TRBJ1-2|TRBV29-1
TGCAGCGTTGAACCGAATAGGGGCTATGGCTACACCTTC
CSVEPNRGYGYTF
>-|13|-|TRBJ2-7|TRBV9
TGTGCCAGCAGCGTACAGGGTTTGGGCGAGCAGTACTTC
CASSVQGLGEQYF
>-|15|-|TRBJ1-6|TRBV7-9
TGTGCCAGCAGCCCACTTTCGTCGAGAAATTCACCCCTCCACTTT
CASSPLSSRNSPLHF
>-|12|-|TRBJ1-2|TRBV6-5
TGTGCCAGCAGGGGATCACAGGGCGGCTACACCTTC
CASRGSQGGYTF
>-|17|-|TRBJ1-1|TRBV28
TGTGCCAGCAGTTCGACAAGGGGCGGGGGTATGAACACTGAAGCTTTCTTT
CASSSTRGGGMNTEAFF
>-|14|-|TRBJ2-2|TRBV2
TGTGCCAGCAGTGAATCCAGGGAGGACGGGGAGCTGTTTTTT
CASSESREDGELFF
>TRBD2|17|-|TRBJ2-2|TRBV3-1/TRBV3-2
TGTGCCAGCAGCAAAAGGACTAGCGGGGGGAACACCGGGGAGCTGTTTTTT
CASSKRTSGGNTGELFF
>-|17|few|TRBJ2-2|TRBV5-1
TGCGCCAGCAGCTTGGCCGGGGGTAGCTCCGGGACCGGGGAGCTGTTTTTT
CASSLAGGSSGTGELFF
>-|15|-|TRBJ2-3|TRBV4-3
TGCGCCAGCAGCCAAGACTGGAGGGGCACAGATACGCAGTATTTT
CASSQDWRGTDTQYF
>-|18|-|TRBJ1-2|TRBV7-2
TGTGCCAGCAGCTTAGGTTTGGGGTCCGGGGTAACCAACTATGGCTACACCTTC
CASSLGLGSGVTNYGYTF
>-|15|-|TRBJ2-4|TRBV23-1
TGCGCCAGCTCCACTACGGTGCTAGCCAAAAACATTCAGTACTTC
CASSTTVLAKNIQYF
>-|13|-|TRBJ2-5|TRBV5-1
TGCGCCAGCAGCTTGTTTCTCCAAGAGACCCAGTACTTC
CASSLFLQETQYF
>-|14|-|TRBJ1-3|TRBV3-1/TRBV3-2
TGTGCCAGCAGCTCAGGGGAGGGGACGGACACCATATATTTT
CASSSGEGTDTIYF
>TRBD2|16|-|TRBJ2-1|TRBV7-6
TGTGCCAGCAGTCCACTAGCGGGGGGGCCTGGGAATGAGCAGTTCTTC
CASSPLAGGPGNEQFF
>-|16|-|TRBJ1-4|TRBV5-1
TGCGCCAGCAGCGCCGGGACAACTCCAACTAATGAAAAACTGTTTTTT
CASSAGTTPTNEKLFF
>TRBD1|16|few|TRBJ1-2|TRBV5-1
TGCGCCAGCAGCATCGGACAGGGACCCCGTTTGAGCGGCTACACCTTC
CASSIGQGPRLSGYTF